Described below is a single T cell receptor beta chain sequence and its context. The antigen is undetermined. This sample was included in a study of T cell responses to AZD1222 COVID-19 vaccine. Study observations and caveats: Across the whole spike, CD4 TCRs peaked at regions 160-218 and 743-854. Baseline seropositivity occurred in only six AZD1222 recipients. Most donors were white British and more were female, and clonal diversity was possibly underestimated. No day 14 peak samples; only post-peak repertoires were characterized.

Assay used: immunoSEQ multiplex PCR; TCRdb lists only in-frame clones, some missing. The data hold over 35,000 clones, with around four fifths observed a single time. Sequenced material: peripheral blood, taken 28 days after the second dose of the MenACWY control vaccine. This clonotype was sampled from an adult who received the MenACWY meningococcal vaccine as a control.

The DNA for the CDR3 is TGTGCCTGGAGCCCGGGACAGGCGCAGCCCCAGCATTTT. As protein: CAWSPGQAQPQHF. The rearrangement links TRBV30 to TRBJ1-5; 8 bases are shared with TRBD1. Trimming removed 3 bases from V and 7 bases from J; junction bases left unmatched: 5. CDR3 length: 13 residues. Germline V lookup: CDR1 GTSNPN, CDR2 SVGIG (reference sequence).